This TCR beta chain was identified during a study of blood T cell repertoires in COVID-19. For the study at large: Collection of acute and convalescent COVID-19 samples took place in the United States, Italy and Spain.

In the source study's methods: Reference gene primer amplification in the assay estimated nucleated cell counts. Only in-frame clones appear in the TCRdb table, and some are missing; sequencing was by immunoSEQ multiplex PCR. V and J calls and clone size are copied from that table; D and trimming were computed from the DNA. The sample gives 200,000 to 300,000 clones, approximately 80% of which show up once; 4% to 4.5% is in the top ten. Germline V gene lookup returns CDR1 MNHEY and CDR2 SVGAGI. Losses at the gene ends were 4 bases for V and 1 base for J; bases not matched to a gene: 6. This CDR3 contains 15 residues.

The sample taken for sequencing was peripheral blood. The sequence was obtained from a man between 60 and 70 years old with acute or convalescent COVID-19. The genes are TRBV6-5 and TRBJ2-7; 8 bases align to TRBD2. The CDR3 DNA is TGTGCCAGCAGTTCAGTGACTAGCGATTCCTACGAGCAGTACTTC. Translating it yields CASSSVTSDSYEQYF.